This entry concerns a single TCR beta chain. Its antigen is as yet unknown. This entry belongs to a study of Graves' ophthalmopathy and Graves' hyperthyroidism. The wider study: No treatment had been given when peripheral blood was collected at initial diagnosis.

Scientists amplified the TCR beta CDR3 regions from RNA transcripts. Second-round multiplex PCR came after first-round RT-PCR with HTBI primers. TCRdb re-called the multiplex PCR reads through MiXCR, storing one row per CDR3 protein. The data show about 400,000 distinct CDR3 sequences, with 20% to 25% seen just once and under 3% held by the top ten. Overall study results and limits: Stable hyperthyroidism and ophthalmopathy were told apart by a 13-signature model, which achieved roughly 90% sensitivity and just over 80% specificity. Blood shared most expanded thyroid clonotypes above 0.001 frequency.

This CDR3 is built from 15 residues. Trimming shortened V by 4 bases and J by 5 bases, and 17 bases separated the two germline ends. Germline-derived CDR1 and CDR2 are SGHAT and FQNNGV. The V and J genes are TRBV11-2 and TRBJ2-5, with D perhaps TRBD2 (6 bases). The TCR originated in a young woman with stable Graves' hyperthyroidism. Sample: peripheral blood. The CDR3 DNA sequence: TGTGCCAGCAGCTCCCGCGGGGACCCGGGGGAGACCCAGTACTTC. Residues: CASSSRGDPGETQYF.